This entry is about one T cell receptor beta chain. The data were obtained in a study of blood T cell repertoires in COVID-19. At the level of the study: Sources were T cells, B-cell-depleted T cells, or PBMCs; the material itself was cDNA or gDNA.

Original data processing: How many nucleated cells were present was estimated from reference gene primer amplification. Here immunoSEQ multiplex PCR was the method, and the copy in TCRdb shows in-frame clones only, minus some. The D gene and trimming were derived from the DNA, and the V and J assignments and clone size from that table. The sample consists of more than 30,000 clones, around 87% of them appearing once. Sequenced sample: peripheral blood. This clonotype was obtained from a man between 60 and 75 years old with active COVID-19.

For the CDR3, the DNA is TGTGCCAGCAGTGAGGCGGGGGCCTCCTACGAGCAGTACTTC. Protein product: CASSEAGASYEQYF. The J gene is TRBJ2-7, the V gene TRBV6-1; the D gene is possibly TRBD2 (7 bases). Germline V gene sequence: CDR1 MNHNS, CDR2 SASEGT. The CDR3 is 14 amino acids. The V end was cut by 3 bases, the J end by 0 bases, with 9 bases between.